Reported below is one TCR beta chain. Its antigen is currently unknown. This sample is part of a study of beta chain features in type 1 diabetes. This CDR3 has 13 residues. The germline CDR1 and CDR2 sequences are SGHRS and YFSETQ. V shed 2 bases and J shed 0 bases, with 5 bases lying between them. Reverse transcription of all isolated RNA meant that expressed TCRB transcripts were sequenced. TCRdb's table, derived via immunoSEQ multiplex PCR, lists solely in-frame clones and lacks some. This table has about 660,000 clones, about an eighth appearing once. Points from the study as a whole: Among all four CD4+ subsets, Type 1 diabetes patients had TCRB CDR3s that were moderately but significantly shorter.

Sequencing used naive CD4+ T cells from blood. The V call is TRBV5-1, the J call TRBJ1-1; D remains unclear. The clonotype was recovered from a young man with type 1 diabetes. DNA for the CDR3: TGCGCCAGCAGCTTCGAGCTGAACACTGAAGCTTTCTTT. It encodes CASSFELNTEAFF.